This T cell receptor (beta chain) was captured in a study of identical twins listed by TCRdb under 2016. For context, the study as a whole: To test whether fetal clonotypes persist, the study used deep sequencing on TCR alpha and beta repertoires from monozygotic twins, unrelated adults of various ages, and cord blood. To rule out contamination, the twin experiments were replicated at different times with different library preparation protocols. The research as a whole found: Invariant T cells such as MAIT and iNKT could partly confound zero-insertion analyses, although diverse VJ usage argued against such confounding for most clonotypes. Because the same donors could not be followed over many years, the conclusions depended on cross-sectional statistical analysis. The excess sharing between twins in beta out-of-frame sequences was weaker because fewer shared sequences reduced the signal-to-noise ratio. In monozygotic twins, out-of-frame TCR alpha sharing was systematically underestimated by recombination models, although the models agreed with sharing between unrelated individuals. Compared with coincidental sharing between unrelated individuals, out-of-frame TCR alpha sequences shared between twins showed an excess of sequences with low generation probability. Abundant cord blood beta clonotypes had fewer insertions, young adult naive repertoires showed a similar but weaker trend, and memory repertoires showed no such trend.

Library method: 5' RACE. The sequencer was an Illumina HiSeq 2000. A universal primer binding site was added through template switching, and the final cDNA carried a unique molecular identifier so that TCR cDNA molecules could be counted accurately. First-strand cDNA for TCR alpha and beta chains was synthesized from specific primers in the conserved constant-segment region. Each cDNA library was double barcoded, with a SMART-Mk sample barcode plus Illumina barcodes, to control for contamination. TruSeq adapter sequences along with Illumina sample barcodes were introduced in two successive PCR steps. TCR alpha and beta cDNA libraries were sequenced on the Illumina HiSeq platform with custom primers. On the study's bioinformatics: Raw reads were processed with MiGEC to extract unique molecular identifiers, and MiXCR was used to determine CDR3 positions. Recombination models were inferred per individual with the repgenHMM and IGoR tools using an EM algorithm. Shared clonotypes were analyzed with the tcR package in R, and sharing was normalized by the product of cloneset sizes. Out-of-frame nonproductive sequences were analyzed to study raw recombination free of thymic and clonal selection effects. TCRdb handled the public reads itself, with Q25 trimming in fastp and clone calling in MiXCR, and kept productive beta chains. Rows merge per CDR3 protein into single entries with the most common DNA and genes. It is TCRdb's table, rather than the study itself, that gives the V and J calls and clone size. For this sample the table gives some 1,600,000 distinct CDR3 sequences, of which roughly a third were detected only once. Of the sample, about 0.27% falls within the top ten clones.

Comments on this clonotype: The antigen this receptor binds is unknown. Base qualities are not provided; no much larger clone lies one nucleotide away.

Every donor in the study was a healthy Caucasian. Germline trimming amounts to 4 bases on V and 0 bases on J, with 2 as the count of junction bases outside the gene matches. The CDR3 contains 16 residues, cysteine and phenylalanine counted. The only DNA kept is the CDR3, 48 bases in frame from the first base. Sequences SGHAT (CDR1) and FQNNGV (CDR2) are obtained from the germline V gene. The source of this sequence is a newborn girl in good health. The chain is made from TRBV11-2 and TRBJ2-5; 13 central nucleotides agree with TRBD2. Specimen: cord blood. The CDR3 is CASSWTSGSNQETQYF. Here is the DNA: TGTGCCAGCAGCTGGACTAGCGGGAGCAACCAAGAGACCCAGTACTTC.